This T cell receptor (beta chain) was captured by sequencing in a study of shared clonotypes between healthy human individuals. The junction had 9 bases not matched to a gene; V was cut back by 5 bases and J by 4 bases. CDR3 length: 16 residues. Germline assignment: CDR1 LNHNV and CDR2 YYDKDF (reference sequence). Sequencing used immunoSEQ multiplex PCR; TCRdb keeps in-frame clones, though not all of them. The sample consists of about 2.5 million clones, 80% to 95% of them appearing once. The receptor's source is a young man in good health. Some clones in this sample may be carry-over from other donors' samples. The material sequenced was naive CD4+ T cells from PBMCs. Subset specified: CD45RA+ positively selected. The chain links TRBV15 to TRBJ1-2; 11 bases are a match to TRBD1. The CDR3: CATSGTGQGASYGYTF. In nucleotides, the CDR3 is TGTGCCACCAGCGGCACCGGACAGGGGGCGAGCTATGGCTACACCTTC.